One sample yielded the 28 T cell receptor beta chains listed below, sequenced in a study of blood T cell repertoires in COVID-19. Assay: immunoSEQ multiplex PCR; the TCRdb copy retains only in-frame clones and omits some. The sample holds around 140,000 clones, more than 60% seen once. Specimen: peripheral blood. These receptors were taken from a woman between 55 and 75 years old with acute or convalescent COVID-19.

The chain recombines TRBV2 with TRBJ2-3; TRBD2 matches at 8 bases. The V gene end was trimmed by 8 bases and the J gene end by 4 bases; junction bases not matched to a gene: 14. The CDR3 extends over 16 amino acids. The V gene's germline CDR1 is SNHLY and CDR2 FYNNEI. The CDR3, as DNA: TGTGCCAGCCCGCCCTTTGGGGGCGGGAGGCCAGATACGCAGTATTTT. Its translation: CASPPFGGGRPDTQYF.

This rearrangement joins TRBV15 to TRBJ1-1; TRBD1 is a possible D gene (5 bases). The CDR3 covers 14 residues. V lost 8 bases, J lost 0 bases, and 13 bases lay in between. Germline CDR1 is LNHNV and CDR2 is YYDKDF (reference sequence). Here the CDR3 reads CATRVEGMNTEAFF. Here the CDR3 DNA reads TGTGCCACCCGAGTGGAGGGGATGAACACTGAAGCTTTCTTT. Filled out from reference TRBV15 and TRBJ1-1, the complete variable domain reads DAMVIQNPRYQVTQFGKPVTLSCSQTLNHNVMYWYQQKSSQAPKLLFHYYDKDFNNEADTPDNFQSRRPNTSFCFLDIRSPGLGDTAMYLCATRVEGMNTEAFFGQGTRLTVV.

The chain carries TRBV11-3 and TRBJ2-2, with 9 bases lining up with TRBD2. Germline CDR1 and CDR2: SGHNT and YENEEA. With V trimmed by 0 bases and J by 6 bases, 5 bases remained unmatched. There are 16 residues in the CDR3. This CDR3 reads CASSLEGGRAAGELFF. As DNA, the CDR3 is TGTGCCAGCAGCTTAGAAGGCGGGAGGGCGGCCGGGGAGCTGTTTTTT.

The genes are TRBV12-5 and TRBJ2-3; D not certain. Trimming removed 2 bases at V and 4 bases at J, with 7 bases between. CDR3 size: 13 residues. From germline, CDR1 is LGHNT and CDR2 FRNRAP. The CDR3 DNA reads as TGTGCTAGTGGTTTGCCCCGGTCAGATACGCAGTATTTT. Its translation: CASGLPRSDTQYF.

The V gene is TRBV30, the J gene TRBJ2-7; no firm D call. The CDR3 loop spans 12 amino acids. V lost 1 base to trimming and J lost 4 bases, with 8 bases between them. Germline CDR1 reads GTSNPN; CDR2 reads SVGIG (reference sequence). CDR3 coding DNA: TGTGCCTGGAGTGGTACTTCGTACGAGCAGTACTTC. Protein: CAWSGTSYEQYF.

The J gene is TRBJ2-5, the V gene TRBV14; 8 bases line up with TRBD2. The length of the CDR3 is 18 residues. Germline V gives CDR1 SGHDN, CDR2 FVKESK. J gave up 5 bases and V 3 bases, and 17 bases lay outside the gene matches. CDR3 sequence: CASSQGLAGLRTWETQYF. The CDR3 coding sequence is TGTGCCAGCAGCCAGGGGCTAGCGGGCCTCCGGACGTGGGAGACCCAGTACTTC. Looking up the rest from reference TRBV14 and TRBJ2-5 gives the full variable domain: EAGVTQFPSHSVIEKGQTVTLRCDPISGHDNLYWYRRVMGKEIKFLLHFVKESKQDESGMPNNRFLAERTGGTYSTLKVQPAELEDSGVYFCASSQGLAGLRTWETQYFGPGTRLLVL.

Worth noting for this clone: One junction end disagrees with the germline gene, perhaps due to a read error. The gene calls are TRBV4-1 and TRBJ2-4, with 8 bases that match TRBD1. The germline V gene has CDR1 MGHRA and CDR2 YSYEKL. This CDR3 comprises 17 residues. The CDR3 spells CASSQDLGQGATNIQYF. CDR3 nucleotides: TGCGCCAGCAGCCAAGACTTAGGACAGGGTGCCACAAACATTCAGTACTTC.

The chain couples TRBV5-1 to TRBJ2-1; D is possibly TRBD2 (6 bases). CDR1 and CDR2 from the germline V gene are SGHRS and YFSETQ. The CDR3 runs 14 residues. V lost 2 bases and J lost 6, with 12 bases in between. This CDR3 reads CASSLMRGGNEQFF. The DNA for the CDR3 is TGCGCCAGCAGCTTAATGCGGGGTGGCAATGAGCAGTTCTTC. The complete variable domain, with remaining parts taken from reference TRBV5-1 and TRBJ2-1, reads KAGVTQTPRYLIKTRGQQVTLSCSPISGHRSVSWYQQTPGQGLQFLFEYFSETQRNKGNFPGRFSGRQFSNSRSEMNVSTLELGDSALYLCASSLMRGGNEQFFGPGTRLTVL.

This chain uses TRBV7-8 with TRBJ2-7, with 8 bases matching TRBD2. Germline CDR1 and CDR2: SGHVS and FQNEAQ. The CDR3 loop spans 16 amino acids. The trim removed 5 bases at V and 4 bases at J, leaving 13 bases unmatched. For the CDR3, the DNA is TGTGCCAGCAGCCCGAGAATTCTAGCGGGCCTGTACGAGCAGTACTTC. This sequence encodes CASSPRILAGLYEQYF.

The J gene is TRBJ2-7, the V gene TRBV7-3; the match to TRBD1 covers 10 bases. V shed 4 bases and J 6 bases; nucleotides not matched to a gene: 6. Per germline, CDR1 SGHTA and CDR2 FQGTGA. The CDR3 covers 14 residues. The CDR3 region is CASSSPGQGREQYF. The CDR3 DNA is TGTGCCAGCAGCTCTCCGGGACAGGGGCGCGAGCAGTACTTC.

Details on this clone: The same CDR3 also results from other DNA sequences found in this sample. This sequence joins TRBV19 and TRBJ2-5; TRBD1 matches at 8 bases. This CDR3 contains 14 residues. Looked up from germline, CDR1 is LNHDA and CDR2 is SQIVND (reference sequence). V lost 4 bases and J lost 4; bases outside the gene matches: 5. CDR3 bases: TGTGCCAGTAGTAGCCGACAGGGGAGAGAGACCCAGTACTTC. Its translation: CASSSRQGRETQYF.

This rearrangement joins TRBV30 to TRBJ1-5; D unresolved. The CDR3 runs to 13 residues. The germline V gene encodes CDR1 GTSNPN and CDR2 SVGIG (reference sequence). V dropped 1 base and J dropped 4 bases, with 8 bases sitting between them. The CDR3: CAWSGSVNQPQHF. The DNA of the CDR3 is TGTGCCTGGAGTGGCAGTGTAAATCAGCCCCAGCATTTT.

This chain links TRBV2 with TRBJ2-1, with a tentative D call TRBD2 (6 bases). Germline V gene sequence: CDR1 SNHLY, CDR2 FYNNEI. This CDR3 has 12 amino acids. V lost 9 bases to trimming and J lost 8 bases, with 14 bases between them. The CDR3 nucleotides read TGTGCCAGTTCTTTGACGGGGGATGAGCAGTTCTTC. It translates to CASSLTGDEQFF.

This sequence joins TRBV28 and TRBJ2-5, with 8 bases lining up with TRBD1. The CDR3 spans 14 residues. Germline V lookup: CDR1 MDHEN, CDR2 SYDVKM. V was pared by 6 bases and J by 5 bases, with 8 bases of the junction left unmatched. The chain's CDR3 is CASRPGGARETQYF. The CDR3 nucleotides read TGTGCCAGCAGGCCAGGGGGCGCGAGGGAGACCCAGTACTTC. The full variable domain, its missing parts supplied by reference TRBV28 and TRBJ2-5, is DVKVTQSSRYLVKRTGEKVFLECVQDMDHENMFWYRQDPGLGLRLIYFSYDVKMKEKGDIPEGYSVSREKKERFSLILESASTNQTSMYLCASRPGGARETQYFGPGTRLLVL.

The V gene is TRBV5-6, the J gene TRBJ2-7, with 7 bases matching TRBD1. This CDR3 has 15 amino acids. With V trimmed by 4 bases and J by 2 bases, 9 bases remained unmatched. CDR1 and CDR2 (germline): SGHDT, YYEEEE. CDR3 in amino acids: CASSLLDRDAYEQYF. The CDR3 DNA reads TGTGCCAGCAGCCTTCTTGACAGGGACGCCTACGAGCAGTACTTC.

This chain joins TRBV7-8 and TRBJ1-4, with D tentatively TRBD1 (6 bases). Germline loops: CDR1 SGHVS, CDR2 FQNEAQ. The germline V and J ends were trimmed by 5 bases and 10 bases, with 29 bases remaining between them. CDR3 length: 18 amino acids. The CDR3 bases are TGTGCCAGCAGCAGATACAGGGTTTCGGGAAATAATGAGGGAAAACTGTTTTTT. Translating it yields CASSRYRVSGNNEGKLFF.

The chain recombines TRBV18 with TRBJ1-5; TRBD1 matches at 7 bases. The length of the CDR3 is 14 residues. V lost 6 bases and J lost 5; bases outside the gene matches: 7. From germline, CDR1 is KGHSH and CDR2 LQKENI. DNA for the CDR3: TGTGCCAGCTCCCTAGGGACAGACTATCAGCCCCAGCATTTT. This sequence encodes CASSLGTDYQPQHF. The variable domain in full, with the rest retrieved from reference TRBV18 and TRBJ1-5, is NAGVMQNPRHLVRRRGQEARLRCSPMKGHSHVYWYRQLPEEGLKFMVYLQKENIIDESGMPKERFSAEFPKEGPSILRIQQVVRGDSAAYFCASSLGTDYQPQHFGDGTRLSIL.

CDR3 protein: CSARTGGANDEQYF. CDR3 DNA: TGCAGCGCAAGGACAGGGGGCGCAAACGACGAGCAGTACTTC. V is TRBV29-1 and J is TRBJ2-7, with TRBD1 matching over 11 bases. V shed 7 bases, J shed 5 bases, and the junction held 10 bases outside the gene matches. The V gene's germline CDR1 is SQVTM and CDR2 ANQGSEA. This CDR3 has 14 amino acids.

This chain connects TRBV7-7 to TRBJ2-3, with TRBD2 matching 12 bases. The CDR3 covers 17 residues. J lost 1 base, V lost 4 bases, and 6 bases had no gene match. Per germline, CDR1 SSHAT and CDR2 FNYEAQ (reference sequence). CDR3 bases: TGTGCCAGCAGCTGGTACCTAGCGGGAGGGTGCACAGATACGCAGTATTTT. It codes for CASSWYLAGGCTDTQYF.

J is TRBJ2-1 and V is TRBV7-2; D is unresolved. CDR1 is SGHTA and CDR2 is FQGNSA in the germline V gene. The V and J ends lost 5 bases and 5 bases respectively, with 4 bases between them. The CDR3 spans 11 residues. The CDR3 reads CASSLNNEQFF. Here the CDR3 DNA reads TGTGCCAGCAGCCTAAACAATGAGCAGTTCTTC.

The chain carries TRBV5-1 and TRBJ2-7, with 12 bases aligning to TRBD2. The CDR3 spans 15 residues. The germline gives CDR1 SGHRS, CDR2 YFSETQ. With V trimmed by 3 bases and J by 2 bases, 3 bases remained unmatched. CDR3 in amino acids: CASSYRLAGAYEQYF. The CDR3 DNA reads TGCGCCAGCAGCTACAGACTAGCGGGAGCCTACGAGCAGTACTTC.

CDR3 DNA sequence: TGTGCCAGCAGTGCGCCAGGGGGCCTAAAGCAGTTCTTC. It encodes CASSAPGGLKQFF. The rearrangement uses TRBV25-1 and TRBJ2-1, with 8 positions matching TRBD1. Per germline, CDR1 MGHDK and CDR2 SYGVNS. Trimming at V came to 4 bases and at J to 11 bases, leaving 7 bases not matched to a gene. CDR3 length equals 13 residues. The full variable domain, its missing parts supplied by reference TRBV25-1 and TRBJ2-1, is EADIYQTPRYLVIGTGKKITLECSQTMGHDKMYWYQQDPGMELHLIHYSYGVNSTEKGDLSSESTVSRIRTEHFPLTLESARPSHTSQYLCASSAPGGLKQFFGPGTRLTVL.

The gene calls are TRBV7-9 and TRBJ2-1; 8 bases match TRBD1. CDR1 is SEHNR, CDR2 FQNEAQ, per germline (reference sequence). The CDR3 spans 15 residues. Unmatched junction bases numbered 6, after V lost 5 bases and J lost 3 bases. CDR3 DNA: TGTGCCAGCAGCACCGGACAGGGCGACTACAATGAGCAGTTCTTC. Amino acids: CASSTGQGDYNEQFF. Based on the CDR3 plus reference TRBV7-9 and TRBJ2-1, the full variable domain is DTGVSQNPRHKITKRGQNVTFRCDPISEHNRLYWYRQTLGQGPEFLTYFQNEAQLEKSRLLSDRFSAERPKGSFSTLEIQRTEQGDSAMYLCASSTGQGDYNEQFFGPGTRLTVL.

This clone was counted once. The CDR3 DNA reads as TGTGCTAGTGGTTTGATGCGTTCCAATCAGCCCCAGCATTTT. Encoded protein: CASGLMRSNQPQHF. The chain carries TRBV12-5 and TRBJ1-5; the D is unclear. The CDR3 spans 14 residues. The V and J ends lost 2 bases and 3 bases respectively, with 8 bases between them. Per germline, CDR1 LGHNT and CDR2 FRNRAP.

In DNA form, the CDR3 reads TGTGCCAGCAGCAGGGGTATCTACGAGCAGTACTTC. The encoded protein is CASSRGIYEQYF. J is TRBJ2-7 and V is TRBV6-5; tentative D call: TRBD1 (6 bases). Germline values: CDR1 MNHEY, CDR2 SVGAGI. This CDR3 has 12 amino acids. The V gene lost 6 bases and the J gene lost 3 bases, with 9 bases spanning the gap.

The chain combines TRBV4-1 with TRBJ2-2; 10 nucleotides line up with TRBD2. The trim removed 1 base at V and 4 bases at J, leaving 0 bases unmatched. Looked up from germline, CDR1 is MGHRA and CDR2 is YSYEKL. The CDR3 runs to 15 residues. The CDR3 DNA is TGCGCCAGCAGCCAAGGGACTAGCGGCACCGGGGAGCTGTTTTTT. It specifies CASSQGTSGTGELFF.

The gene calls are TRBV5-4 and TRBJ2-7; 9 nucleotides line up with TRBD1. J lost 4 bases, V lost 2 bases, and 7 bases had no gene match. CDR1 and CDR2 (germline): SGHNT, YYREEE (reference sequence). The length of the CDR3 is 15 residues. CDR3 in amino acids: CASSFPGTGRYEQYF. The CDR3 DNA sequence: TGTGCCAGCAGCTTTCCCGGGACAGGGAGATACGAGCAGTACTTC.

The chain links TRBV3-1 (or the pseudogene TRBV3-2) to TRBJ1-3; D is possibly TRBD1 (5 bases). Trimming stripped 2 bases from V and 0 bases from J, with 17 bases between. Germline CDR1 LGHDT, CDR2 YNNKEL (reference sequence). The CDR3 runs 18 residues. The DNA for the CDR3 is TGTGCCAGCAGCCAACGAGTCCCCACAGGAACCTCTGGAAACACCATATATTTT. Protein product: CASSQRVPTGTSGNTIYF.